The 8 T cell receptor beta chains presented below share a single source sample, sequenced in a study of blood T cell repertoires in COVID-19. Sequenced by immunoSEQ multiplex PCR; TCRdb stores in-frame clones only, minus some. The sample has 120,000 to 150,000 clones, almost 85% seen once. Input material: PBMCs or T cells enriched from blood (not recorded which). These receptors came from a woman in her 50s with acute COVID-19.

V is TRBV11-1 and J is TRBJ2-3; D may be TRBD2 (5 bases). CDR3 length equals 14 residues. CDR1 is SGHAT, CDR2 FQDESV, per germline (reference sequence). Trimming took off 2 bases at V and 6 bases at J, with 12 bases between the two ends. The CDR3 reads CASSLKFSADTQYF. CDR3 DNA sequence: TGTGCCAGCAGCTTAAAATTTAGCGCGGATACGCAGTATTTT.

The rearrangement links TRBV7-2 to TRBJ2-3, with no clear D. Germline V gives CDR1 SGHTA, CDR2 FQGNSA. The V end lost 4 bases, the J end lost 6 bases, and 8 bases lay between the germline ends. The CDR3 has 12 amino acids. CDR3 DNA: TGTGCCAGCAGCTCCGACGGGGATACGCAGTATTTT. Protein: CASSSDGDTQYF.

The rearrangement links TRBV6-5 to TRBJ2-7, with 9 bases fitting TRBD2. V lost 6 bases to trimming and J lost 0 bases; unmatched junction nucleotides: 6. The V gene's germline CDR1 is MNHEY and CDR2 SVGAGI. This CDR3 contains 15 residues. This CDR3 is CASSNRGLASYEQYF. In DNA form, the CDR3 reads TGTGCCAGCAGCAACCGGGGACTAGCCTCCTACGAGCAGTACTTC.

V gene TRBV2 combines with J gene TRBJ2-5, with 8 bases identical to TRBD2. J gave up 1 base and V 5 bases, and 3 bases lay outside the gene matches. This CDR3 has 14 residues. Per germline, CDR1 SNHLY and CDR2 FYNNEI. In nucleotides, the CDR3 is TGTGCCAGCAGTCAACTAGCGGTCCAAGAGACCCAGTACTTC. Protein: CASSQLAVQETQYF.

The chain combines TRBV2 with TRBJ2-2; 7 positions agree with TRBD1. Germline V gene lookup returns CDR1 SNHLY and CDR2 FYNNEI. V lost 5 bases to trimming and J lost 5 bases; unmatched junction nucleotides: 5. This CDR3 contains 14 residues. The CDR3 protein is CASSLQGRTGELFF. The CDR3 DNA reads TGTGCCAGCAGTTTACAGGGGCGAACCGGGGAGCTGTTTTTT.

The CDR3 sequence: CATSERTSGRTYNEQFF. CDR3 DNA: TGTGCCACCAGTGAGCGGACTAGCGGGAGGACCTACAATGAGCAGTTCTTC. The chain has TRBV24-1 and TRBJ2-1, with 14 nucleotides matching TRBD2. Losses at the gene ends were 4 bases for V and 2 bases for J; bases not matched to a gene: 3. This CDR3 has 17 amino acids. Germline-derived CDR1 and CDR2 are KGHDR and SFDVKD.

This chain connects TRBV4-1 to TRBJ2-7, with D perhaps TRBD2 (6 bases). There are 14 residues in the CDR3. Germline V gene sequence: CDR1 MGHRA, CDR2 YSYEKL. V lost 1 base to trimming and J lost 1 base, with 8 bases between them. CDR3 in amino acids: CASSQGGESYEQYF. As DNA, the CDR3 is TGCGCCAGCAGCCAAGGCGGGGAATCCTACGAGCAGTACTTC.

This chain connects TRBV9 to TRBJ1-2; D ambiguous. V lost 3 bases and J 8 bases, leaving 20 bases between the germline ends. The CDR3 runs to 15 residues. CDR1 and CDR2 (germline): SGDLS, YYNGEE. CDR3 amino acids: CASSDSRGSQRGYTF. CDR3 DNA sequence: TGTGCCAGCAGCGACAGTCGGGGATCACAACGGGGCTACACCTTC.